The 3 T cell receptor beta chains presented below share a single source sample, sequenced in a study of blood T cell repertoires in COVID-19. Only in-frame clones appear in the TCRdb table, and some are missing; sequencing was by immunoSEQ multiplex PCR. The sample consists of approximately 110,000 clones, around 79% of them appearing once. The sequenced sample was peripheral blood. The source is a man in his 70s with active or convalescent COVID-19.

The chain recombines TRBV5-6 with TRBJ1-4, with D hard to call. Deletions cut 1 base from V and 10 bases from J, with 8 bases between. Looked up from germline, CDR1 is SGHDT and CDR2 is YYEEEE. The CDR3 has 12 residues. DNA for the CDR3: TGTGCCAGCAGCTTGATCGGGAGAAAACTGTTTTTT. It specifies CASSLIGRKLFF.

This clone was recorded only once. As DNA, the CDR3 is TGCGCCAGCAGCTTGGATAGCGGGAGTAAGGACACCGGGGAGCTGTTTTTT. Protein sequence: CASSLDSGSKDTGELFF. V gene TRBV5-1 combines with J gene TRBJ2-2; TRBD2 matches 9 bases. The germline CDR1 and CDR2 sequences are SGHRS and YFSETQ. The CDR3 has 17 amino acids. The V and J ends lost 0 bases and 3 bases, in that order; junction bases with no gene match: 6.

The rearrangement joins TRBV19 to TRBJ2-1, with 10 bases matching TRBD1. CDR1 and CDR2 (germline): LNHDA, SQIVND (reference sequence). After removal of 7 bases from V and 8 bases from J, the junction contained 14 bases not matched to a gene. This CDR3 is built from 16 residues. The CDR3 sequence is CASNGPEGQGIHEQFF. The CDR3 DNA sequence: TGTGCCAGTAATGGACCAGAGGGACAGGGGATCCATGAGCAGTTCTTC.